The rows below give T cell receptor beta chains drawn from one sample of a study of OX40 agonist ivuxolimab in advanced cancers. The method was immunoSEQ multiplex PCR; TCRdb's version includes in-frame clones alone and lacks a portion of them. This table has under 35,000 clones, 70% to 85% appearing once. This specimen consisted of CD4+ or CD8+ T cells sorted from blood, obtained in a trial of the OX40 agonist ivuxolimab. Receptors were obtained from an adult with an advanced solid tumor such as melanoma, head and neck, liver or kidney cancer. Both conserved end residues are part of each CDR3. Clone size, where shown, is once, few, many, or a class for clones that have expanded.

CDR3: CASSVEGEFTGELFF
size: NA
V: TRBV6-4

CDR3: CASSLHGTFYGYTF
size: NA
V: TRBV14

CDR3: CAWRVDSLNTEAFF
size: few
V: TRBV30

CDR3: CSVTSGGYNEQFF
size: NA
V: TRBV29-1

CDR3: CASSQSGTANQPQHF
size: NA
V: TRBV4-1

CDR3: CASSLEGSGTDTQYF
size: NA
V: TRBV5-6

CDR3: CASSFGETEAFF
size: NA
V: TRBV5-6

CDR3: CASSYLGQAYEQYF
size: NA
V: TRBV6-6

CDR3: CASSLTGGINSPLHF
size: NA
V: TRBV7-3

CDR3: CSAVEETQYF
size: NA
V: TRBV20-1

CDR3: CASSWDSEITDTQYF
size: NA
V: TRBV5-6

CDR3: CASSPDWAQYF
size: NA
V: TRBV18

CDR3: CASRALGSPLHF
size: NA
V: TRBV7-9

CDR3: CASSLGTAGEQYF
size: NA
V: TRBV28

CDR3: CASQDRGNEKLFF
size: NA
V: TRBV6-1

CDR3: CASSLGAWEPQHF
size: few
V: TRBV5-6